This T cell receptor beta chain is from a study of shared T cell receptors in the human thymus. Measured with immunoSEQ multiplex PCR; TCRdb has only the in-frame clones, and not every one. This sample yields hundreds of thousands of clones, of which approximately 80% are seen a single time; roughly 0.013% belongs to the top ten. In germline, CDR1 is KGHSH, CDR2 LQKENI. The CDR3 has 17 residues. V lost 0 bases and J lost 1, with 16 bases in between. The sample also formed part of further work on human thymus T cells. From that study: Gene usage (both V and J) appeared biased in thymic and blood repertoires. Unrelated individuals were reported by related research to share highly overlapping thymic repertoires.

This chain links TRBV18 with TRBJ2-7; possible D gene TRBD1, 6 bases. Input material: thymocytes. The TCR originated in a boy in the first two years of life with a congenital heart defect. The CDR3 here is CASSPPQFKDRSYEQYF. CDR3 nucleotides: TGTGCCAGCTCACCACCCCAGTTCAAGGACAGATCCTACGAGCAGTACTTC.